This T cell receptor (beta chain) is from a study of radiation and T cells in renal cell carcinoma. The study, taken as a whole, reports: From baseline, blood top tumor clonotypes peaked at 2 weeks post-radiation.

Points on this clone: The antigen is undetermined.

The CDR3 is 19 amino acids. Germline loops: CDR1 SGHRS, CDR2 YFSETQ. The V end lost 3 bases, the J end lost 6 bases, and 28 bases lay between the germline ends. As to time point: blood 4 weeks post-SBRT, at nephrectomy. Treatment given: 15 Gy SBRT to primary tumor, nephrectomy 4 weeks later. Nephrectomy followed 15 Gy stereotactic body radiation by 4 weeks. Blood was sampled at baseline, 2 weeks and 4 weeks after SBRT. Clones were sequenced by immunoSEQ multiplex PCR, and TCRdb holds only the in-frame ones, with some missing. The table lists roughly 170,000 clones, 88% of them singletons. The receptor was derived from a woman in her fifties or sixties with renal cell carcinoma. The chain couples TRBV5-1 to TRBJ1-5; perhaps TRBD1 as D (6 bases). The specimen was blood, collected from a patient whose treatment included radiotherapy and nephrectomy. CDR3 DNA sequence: TGCGCCAGCAGCTCCGGCGAACAGGGAAAAAGGGAACCGGCTCAGCCCCAGCATTTT. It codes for CASSSGEQGKREPAQPQHF.